Listed below are T cell receptor beta chains from one sample, sequenced in a study of cytomegalovirus exposure and HLA in healthy donors. Here immunoSEQ multiplex PCR was the method, and the copy in TCRdb shows in-frame clones only, minus some. The sample has about 67,000 clones, around 89% seen once. Input material: PBMCs. All receptors derive from a woman under 40 in good health and CMV-seropositive. The CDR3 runs from the conserved cysteine through the conserved F or W. The order of the fields is CDR3 length, J gene, V gene, clone size, D gene, CDR3 DNA, CDR3 protein. A D gene is named only where the DNA matches it firmly. Clone sizes are given selectively: once, few, many, or a class where the clone is expanded.

>14|TRBJ2-1|TRBV7-9|-|-
TGTGCCAGCAGCTTAGTGGGACTCTACAATGAGCAGTTCTTC
CASSLVGLYNEQFF
>14|TRBJ1-5|TRBV28|few|TRBD1
TGTGCCAGCCGGGACAGGGACGTGAATCAGCCCCAGCATTTT
CASRDRDVNQPQHF
>13|TRBJ2-7|TRBV19|-|-
TGTGCCAGTAGTGCACAGGTAGGTACCGAGCAGTACTTC
CASSAQVGTEQYF
>17|TRBJ1-2|TRBV18|-|TRBD1
TGTGCCAGCTCACCACGGACAGGGGGTCCCTTGATCTATGGCTACACCTTC
CASSPRTGGPLIYGYTF
>16|TRBJ2-3|TRBV5-5|-|-
TGTGCCAGCAGCTTGGGACTAGAGAAATACACAGATACGCAGTATTTT
CASSLGLEKYTDTQYF
>19|TRBJ1-2|TRBV11-3|-|-
TGTGCCAGCAGCAGCCCCCACCCCTCCTACAGCACGGGGAGGTATGGCTACACCTTC
CASSSPHPSYSTGRYGYTF
>15|TRBJ2-1|TRBV2|-|TRBD2
TGTGCCAGCAGGAAATCTAGCGGAATACAAAATGAGCAGTTCTTC
CASRKSSGIQNEQFF
>14|TRBJ1-5|TRBV5-1|-|-
TGCGCCAGCAGCTTGGATAGGGGGAGTCAGCCCCAGCATTTT
CASSLDRGSQPQHF
>15|TRBJ2-2|TRBV18|-|-
TGTGCCAGCTCACCCGACGTCGGGATCACCGGGGAGCTGTTTTTT
CASSPDVGITGELFF
>15|TRBJ2-7|TRBV6-1|-|TRBD2
TGTGCCAGCAGTGAAGTTCTAGCGGGATCCTACGAGCAGTACTTC
CASSEVLAGSYEQYF
>15|TRBJ1-1|TRBV4-1|-|-
TGCGCCAGCAGCCAAGCTGGGGGGGGGAACACTGAAGCTTTCTTT
CASSQAGGGNTEAFF
>14|TRBJ1-1|TRBV2|-|-
TGTGCCAGCAGACCCAGGGGTATCAACACTGAAGCTTTCTTT
CASRPRGINTEAFF
>16|TRBJ2-1|TRBV12-5|-|TRBD2
TGTGCTAGTGGCCTTGTAACGGGACTAGCGGCGGATGAGCAGTTCTTC
CASGLVTGLAADEQFF
>14|TRBJ1-2|TRBV19|-|-
TGTGCCAGTAGTATTAAGGGGTCGATCTATGGCTACACCTTC
CASSIKGSIYGYTF
>14|TRBJ2-7|TRBV19|-|-
TGTGCCAGTAGTTCCCGGGGGGCGCGGTACGAGCAGTACTTC
CASSSRGARYEQYF
>14|TRBJ2-3|TRBV2|-|-
TGTGCCAGCCTTGGGGTGCGGGACACAGATACGCAGTATTTT
CASLGVRDTDTQYF
>14|TRBJ2-7|TRBV5-1|-|TRBD1
TGCGCCAGCAGTTCTTCAGGGGGCGGCTACGAGCAGTACTTC
CASSSSGGGYEQYF
>17|TRBJ2-1|TRBV27|-|TRBD2
TGTGCCAGCAGTTTATCTAGCGGGAGGAGAGCCTACAATGAGCAGTTCTTC
CASSLSSGRRAYNEQFF
>13|TRBJ1-2|TRBV27|-|-
TGTGCCAGCAGTCCCAACCCTAGATATGGCTACACCTTC
CASSPNPRYGYTF
>14|TRBJ2-5|TRBV9|few|TRBD2
TGTGCCAGCAGCGCAATAGCGGGAGAGGGGACCCAGTACTTC
CASSAIAGEGTQYF
>14|TRBJ2-4|TRBV2|-|TRBD1
TGTGCCAGCAGTGGGCAGGGGGCGCGTAACATTCAGTACTTC
CASSGQGARNIQYF
>16|TRBJ2-3|TRBV11-2|-|-
TGTGCCAGCAGCTTAGATGTCCTAGCTGGCACAGATACGCAGTATTTT
CASSLDVLAGTDTQYF
>14|TRBJ1-4|TRBV30|-|-
TGTGCCTGGAGTGTGGGAGTAACTAATGAAAAACTGTTTTTT
CAWSVGVTNEKLFF
>14|TRBJ1-2|TRBV28|-|TRBD1
TGTGCCACCGATTACACAGGGGGCGCAGGTGGCTACACCTTC
CATDYTGGAGGYTF
>13|TRBJ1-2|TRBV30|-|-
TGTGCCTGGAGCTATGTGAGGTCCTATGGCTACACCTTC
CAWSYVRSYGYTF
>15|TRBJ1-4|TRBV9|once|-
TGTGCCAGCAGCGTGGAAGGGGTCGTTGGTGAAAAACTGTTTTTT
CASSVEGVVGEKLFF
>16|TRBJ2-3|TRBV5-4|few|TRBD2
TGTGCCAGCAGCTCCACTAGCGGGAGGAACACAGATACGCAGTATTTT
CASSSTSGRNTDTQYF